This TCR beta chain was profiled in a study of blood T cell repertoires in COVID-19. The length of the CDR3 is 12 residues. Between the trimmed V and J ends, which lost 4 bases and 2 bases, there was a span of 9 bases. CDR1 is SQVTM and CDR2 is ANQGSEA in the germline V gene. Assay used: immunoSEQ multiplex PCR; TCRdb lists only in-frame clones, some missing. The repertoire includes about 330,000 clones, approximately 90% of them detected once, and 10% sits in the top ten. This clonotype was obtained from a woman between 18 and 30 years old who had recovered from COVID-19. The source material was PBMCs or T cells enriched from blood (not recorded which). The chain is built from TRBV29-1 and TRBJ2-7, with D perhaps matching TRBD1 (5 bases). Here the CDR3 DNA reads TGCAGCGTTGGGGGCACCGCCTACGAGCAGTACTTC. Residues: CSVGGTAYEQYF.